The 14 T cell receptor beta chains below come from one sample, sequenced in a study of cytomegalovirus exposure and HLA in healthy donors. The PCR ran on 60 Vbeta and 13 Jbeta primers. Data came from immunoSEQ multiplex PCR; TCRdb stores just in-frame clones and leaves some out. The sample has about 210,000 clones; around four fifths are singletons. The sequenced sample consisted of PBMCs. Receptor source: a woman aged 45-65 years in good health and CMV-seropositive.

The chain has TRBV5-1 and TRBJ2-7; D gene uncertain. V lost 2 bases and J lost 6, with 15 bases in between. This CDR3 is 14 amino acids long. CDR1 and CDR2 from the germline V gene are SGHRS and YFSETQ. CDR3 amino acids: CASSLIPASGEQYF. CDR3 sequence (DNA): TGCGCCAGCAGCTTAATTCCCGCGAGTGGCGAGCAGTACTTC.

The genes are TRBV6-6 and TRBJ2-4, with D maybe TRBD1 (6 bases). V gave up 9 bases and J gave up 0 bases, with 12 bases separating them. The CDR3 covers 14 residues. CDR1 is MNHNY and CDR2 is SVGAGI in the germline V gene (reference sequence). CDR3 coding DNA: TGTGCCAGTCAGGGGCGAGAAGCCAAAAACATTCAGTACTTC. This encodes CASQGREAKNIQYF.

This chain uses TRBV11-2 with TRBJ2-7, with D perhaps matching TRBD2 (6 bases). The CDR3 is 15 residues long. Looked up from germline, CDR1 is SGHAT and CDR2 is FQNNGV. Trimming removed 6 bases from V and 2 bases from J, with 17 bases in between. CDR3 in DNA: TGTGCCAGCAGGAGATCAATTACGGGGGCCTACGAGCAGTACTTC. Translating it yields CASRRSITGAYEQYF.

The V call is TRBV29-1, the J call TRBJ1-1, with 7 bases matching TRBD1. V lost 7 bases, J lost 4 bases, and 9 bases stayed unmatched. Germline CDR1 and CDR2: SQVTM and ANQGSEA. CDR3 length: 13 amino acids. In DNA form, the CDR3 reads TGCAGCGGACAAACAGGGGTCGGCACTGAAGCTTTCTTT. Its protein is CSGQTGVGTEAFF.

The chain joins TRBV27 to TRBJ1-2, with D possibly TRBD1 on 6 matching bases. CDR3 size: 12 residues. V was pared by 3 bases and J by 6 bases, with 8 bases between. CDR1 MNHEY and CDR2 SMNVEV come from the germline V gene (reference sequence). DNA for the CDR3: TGTGCCAGCAGTTTGGCAGGGGATGGCTACACCTTC. It translates to CASSLAGDGYTF.

This clone has only one observation. V gene TRBV5-1 combines with J gene TRBJ2-2; D might be TRBD1 (5 bases). CDR3 size: 15 residues. Deletions cut 2 bases from V and 3 bases from J, with 11 bases between. From germline, CDR1 is SGHRS and CDR2 YFSETQ. CDR3 DNA sequence: TGCGCCAGCAGCTTTTCCAGGGAATACACCGGGGAGCTGTTTTTT. It codes for CASSFSREYTGELFF.

This clone was detected a few times. Written as DNA, the CDR3 is TGTGCCACCAGCAGAGGGGGCGCCCAAGAGACCCAGTACTTC. As protein: CATSRGGAQETQYF. The V call is TRBV15, the J call TRBJ2-5; D possibly corresponds to TRBD1 (5 bases). Trimming stripped 1 base from V and 1 base from J, with 7 bases between. Germline loops: CDR1 LNHNV, CDR2 YYDKDF (reference sequence). CDR3 length equals 14 residues.

The rearrangement links TRBV4-3 to TRBJ2-3; TRBD2 aligns across 15 bases. The length of the CDR3 is 16 residues. Trimming removed 0 bases from V and 8 bases from J; junction bases left unmatched: 3. The germline V gene encodes CDR1 LGHNA and CDR2 YSLEER. The CDR3 DNA sequence: TGCGCCAGCAGCCAAGAACCGGGACTAGCGGGGGGTACGCAGTATTTT. Translation gives CASSQEPGLAGGTQYF.

The CDR3 DNA reads TGTGCCAGCAGCGAGAGTTCAAGGCCGGGGTATGGCTACACCTTC. Its protein is CASSESSRPGYGYTF. The rearrangement uses TRBV9 and TRBJ1-2; D is unresolved. V was trimmed by 3 bases and J by 5 bases, leaving 17 bases between them. Germline CDR1 is SGDLS and CDR2 is YYNGEE. The CDR3 runs to 15 residues.

This clone appeared once. The gene calls are TRBV7-9 and TRBJ2-7; a possible D gene is TRBD1 (6 bases). CDR1 SEHNR and CDR2 FQNEAQ come from the germline V gene (reference sequence). There are 13 residues in the CDR3. The V end was cut by 3 bases, the J end by 3 bases, with 9 bases between. The CDR3 sequence is CASSFNRDYEQYF. The CDR3 DNA follows: TGTGCCAGCAGCTTCAACAGGGACTACGAGCAGTACTTC.

The chain carries TRBV6-5 and TRBJ1-5; 8 positions agree with TRBD1. The CDR3 covers 16 residues. The V and J ends lost 2 bases and 6 bases, in that order; junction bases with no gene match: 9. CDR1 and CDR2 from the germline V gene are MNHEY and SVGAGI. In DNA form, the CDR3 reads TGTGCCAGCAGTTACGTGGGGCAGGGGGCTGTTCAGCCCCAGCATTTT. It is translated as CASSYVGQGAVQPQHF.

This chain joins TRBV7-3 and TRBJ2-2; 7 nucleotides align to TRBD1. J was trimmed by 0 bases and V by 4 bases; bases with no gene match: 5. Germline values: CDR1 SGHTA, CDR2 FQGTGA. This CDR3 has 16 residues. In DNA form, the CDR3 reads TGTGCCAGCAGCTCGGGACAGACTTCGAACACCGGGGAGCTGTTTTTT. This gives the protein CASSSGQTSNTGELFF.

The chain combines TRBV29-1 with TRBJ1-2; D possibly corresponds to TRBD1 (5 bases). Germline CDR1 is SQVTM and CDR2 is ANQGSEA. Trimming pared 4 bases from V and 4 bases from J, leaving 7 bases between. CDR3 length equals 11 residues. Here the CDR3 reads CSVGGVYGYTF. The CDR3 bases are TGCAGCGTTGGGGGGGTCTATGGCTACACCTTC.

This sequence joins TRBV6-5 and TRBJ2-4; D is perhaps TRBD2 (6 bases). Trimming shortened V by 0 bases and J by 11 bases, and 17 bases separated the two germline ends. Germline V lookup: CDR1 MNHEY, CDR2 SVGAGI. There are 15 residues in the CDR3. The CDR3 sequence: CASSYSGATGEVQYF. The CDR3 DNA reads TGTGCCAGCAGTTACTCTGGAGCTACGGGGGAGGTTCAGTACTTC.